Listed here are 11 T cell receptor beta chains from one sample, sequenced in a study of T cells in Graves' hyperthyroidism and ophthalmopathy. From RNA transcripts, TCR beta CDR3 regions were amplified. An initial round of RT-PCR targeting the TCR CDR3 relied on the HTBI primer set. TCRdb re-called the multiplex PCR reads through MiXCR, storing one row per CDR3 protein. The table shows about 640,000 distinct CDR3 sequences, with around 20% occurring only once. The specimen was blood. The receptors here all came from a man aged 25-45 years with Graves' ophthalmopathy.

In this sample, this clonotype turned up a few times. The chain's CDR3 is CASSLGQRGTGELFF. CDR3 bases: TGTGCCAGCAGTTTGGGACAGAGAGGCACCGGGGAGCTGTTTTTT. The J gene is TRBJ2-2, the V gene TRBV6-1; 7 bases agree with TRBD1. CDR3 length equals 15 residues. Germline CDR1 and CDR2: MNHNS and SASEGT. V was clipped by 5 bases and J by 4 bases; unmatched bases: 7.

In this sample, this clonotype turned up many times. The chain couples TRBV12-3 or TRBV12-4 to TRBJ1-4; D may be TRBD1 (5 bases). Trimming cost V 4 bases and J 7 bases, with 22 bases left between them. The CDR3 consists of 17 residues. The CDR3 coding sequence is TGTGCCAGCAGTTCTTCCATGGTCTTCTCTGGGGCTGAAAAACTGTTTTTT. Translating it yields CASSSSMVFSGAEKLFF.

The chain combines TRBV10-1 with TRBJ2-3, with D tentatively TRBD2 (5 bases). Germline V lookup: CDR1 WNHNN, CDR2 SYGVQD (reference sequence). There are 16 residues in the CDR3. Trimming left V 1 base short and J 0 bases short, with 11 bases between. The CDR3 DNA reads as TGCGCCAGCAGTGAGTATGCGGGCCTAAGCACAGATACGCAGTATTTT. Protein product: CASSEYAGLSTDTQYF.

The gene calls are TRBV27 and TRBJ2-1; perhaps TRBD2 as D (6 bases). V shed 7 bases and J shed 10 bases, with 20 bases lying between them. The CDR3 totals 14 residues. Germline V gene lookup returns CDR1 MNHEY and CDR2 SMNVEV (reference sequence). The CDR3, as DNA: TGTGCCAGCAATCCCCTGGCTAGCGAAGACGAGCAGTTCTTC. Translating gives CASNPLASEDEQFF.

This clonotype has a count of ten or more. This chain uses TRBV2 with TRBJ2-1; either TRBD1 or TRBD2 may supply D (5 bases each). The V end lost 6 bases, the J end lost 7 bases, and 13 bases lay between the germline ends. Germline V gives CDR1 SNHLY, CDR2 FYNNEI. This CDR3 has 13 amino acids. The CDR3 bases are TGTGCCAGCAGGACAGAAACGGGGAATGAGCAGTTCTTC. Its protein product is CASRTETGNEQFF. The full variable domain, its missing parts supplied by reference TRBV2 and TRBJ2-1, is EPEVTQTPSHQVTQMGQEVILRCVPISNHLYFYWYRQILGQKVEFLVSFYNNEISEKSEIFDDQFSVERPDGSNFTLKIRSTKLEDSAMYFCASRTETGNEQFFGPGTRLTVL.

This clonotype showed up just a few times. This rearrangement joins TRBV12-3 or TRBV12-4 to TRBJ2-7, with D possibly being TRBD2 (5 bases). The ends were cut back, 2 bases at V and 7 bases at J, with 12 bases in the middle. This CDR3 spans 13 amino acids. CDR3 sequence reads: CASSLSRALEQYF. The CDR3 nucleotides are TGTGCCAGCAGTTTATCGCGGGCCTTAGAGCAGTACTTC.

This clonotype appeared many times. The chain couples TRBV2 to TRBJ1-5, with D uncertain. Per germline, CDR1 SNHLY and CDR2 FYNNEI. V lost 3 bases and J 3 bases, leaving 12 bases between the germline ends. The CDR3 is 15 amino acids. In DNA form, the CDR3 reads TGTGCCAGCAGTGATGACATTACTTCCAATCAGCCCCAGCATTTT. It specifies CASSDDITSNQPQHF.

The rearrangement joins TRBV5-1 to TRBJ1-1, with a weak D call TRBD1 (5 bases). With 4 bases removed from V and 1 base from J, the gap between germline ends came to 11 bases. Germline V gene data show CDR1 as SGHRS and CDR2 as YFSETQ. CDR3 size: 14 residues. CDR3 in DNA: TGCGCCAGCAGCCAACCCGACAGGAACACTGAAGCTTTCTTT. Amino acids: CASSQPDRNTEAFF.

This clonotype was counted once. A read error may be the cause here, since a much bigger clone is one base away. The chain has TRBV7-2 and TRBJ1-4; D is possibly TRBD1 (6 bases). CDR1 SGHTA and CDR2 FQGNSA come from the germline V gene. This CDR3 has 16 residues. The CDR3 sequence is CASSFFPGQRNEKLSF. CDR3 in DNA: TGTGCCAGCAGCTTCTTCCCCGGACAGAGGAATGAAAAACTGTCTTTT.

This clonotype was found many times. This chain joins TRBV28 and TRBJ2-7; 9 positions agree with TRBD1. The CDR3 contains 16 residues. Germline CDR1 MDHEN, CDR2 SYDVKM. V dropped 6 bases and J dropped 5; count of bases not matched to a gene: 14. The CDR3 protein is CASSRTSGTGRNEQYF. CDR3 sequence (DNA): TGTGCCAGCAGCCGAACCTCCGGGACAGGGAGAAACGAGCAGTACTTC.

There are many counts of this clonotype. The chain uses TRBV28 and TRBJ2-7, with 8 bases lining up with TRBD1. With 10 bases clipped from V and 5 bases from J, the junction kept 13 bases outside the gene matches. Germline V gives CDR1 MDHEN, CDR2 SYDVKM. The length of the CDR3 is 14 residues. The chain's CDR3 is CATQSGQGGDEQYF. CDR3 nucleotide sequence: TGTGCCACCCAGTCCGGACAGGGAGGCGACGAGCAGTACTTC.